These 30 T cell receptor beta chains were all obtained from the same sample, sequenced in a study of T-cell memory formation after mild COVID-19 (dated by TCRdb to the early 2020s). The receptor library was made with 5' RACE. Data came from an Illumina NovaSeq 6000. The public reads were run again by TCRdb, first through fastp at Q25 and then through MiXCR, and only productive beta chains were kept. Rows merge per CDR3 protein into single entries with the most common DNA and genes. In all, the sample holds fewer than 250,000 distinct CDR3 sequences, and 27% of those were seen once. Roughly 11% of the sample is in the top ten clones. The sequenced sample was PBMCs or a T cell subset sorted from them (not recorded which). These receptors all come from an adult woman who had mild COVID-19 (a few samples of this study predate the infection). The sample titles of this study are shuffled in the database, so cell type and time point are left out; the donor was told from shared clones.

This clonotype has at least ten counts. The chain links TRBV7-9 to TRBJ1-1; a weak D match, TRBD1 (5 bases). Per germline, CDR1 SEHNR and CDR2 FQNEAQ (reference sequence). V lost 4 bases, J lost 6 bases, and 6 bases lay in between. This CDR3 is 11 amino acids long. The chain's CDR3 is CASSSGPEAFF. In DNA form, the CDR3 reads TGTGCCAGCAGCTCAGGGCCTGAAGCTTTCTTT.

The V call is TRBV4-1, the J call TRBJ2-5, with D possibly being TRBD2 (5 bases). The V gene lost 1 base and the J gene lost 4 bases, with 10 bases spanning the gap. This CDR3 has 14 residues. The V gene's germline CDR1 is MGHRA and CDR2 YSYEKL. The CDR3 nucleotides read TGCGCCAGCAGCCAAGCCCTAGCTCGAGAGACCCAGTACTTC. Translated: CASSQALARETQYF.

This chain connects TRBV15 to TRBJ2-2; D is unresolved. V was clipped by 6 bases and J by 6 bases, with 11 bases between them. CDR1 is LNHNV, CDR2 YYDKDF, per germline (reference sequence). CDR3 length: 13 amino acids. The CDR3 nucleotides read TGTGCCACCAGACACCCGAGATCCGGGGAGCTGTTTTTT. Translating it yields CATRHPRSGELFF.

The chain links TRBV7-9 to TRBJ1-1, with a weak D call TRBD1 (5 bases). This CDR3 spans 12 amino acids. Germline V gene data show CDR1 as SEHNR and CDR2 as FQNEAQ (reference sequence). Trimming stripped 3 bases from V and 6 bases from J, with 8 bases between. The CDR3 DNA follows: TGTGCCAGCAGCTTTGCAGGGTCTGAAGCTTTCTTT. It specifies CASSFAGSEAFF.

The sample holds a few counts of this clonotype. The V call is TRBV7-2, the J call TRBJ2-3, with TRBD1 as a possible D gene (5 bases). The CDR3 sequence is 16 residues long. The germline CDR1 and CDR2 sequences are SGHTA and FQGNSA. Trimming removed 0 bases from V and 2 bases from J, with 12 bases in between. The CDR3 sequence: CASSLATALPTDTQYF. The CDR3, as DNA: TGTGCCAGCAGCTTAGCGACAGCCCTTCCCACAGATACGCAGTATTTT.

V usage is TRBV7-2 and J usage is TRBJ2-3, with D possibly TRBD2 on 6 matching bases. Germline CDR1 is SGHTA and CDR2 is FQGNSA. Deletions cut 7 bases from V and 3 bases from J, with 20 bases between. The CDR3 contains 16 residues. In nucleotides, the CDR3 is TGTGCCAGCATCCCACGAACCAGACGGGGGACAGATACGCAGTATTTT. It yields the protein CASIPRTRRGTDTQYF.

This clonotype has more than one count but fewer than ten. The chain is built from TRBV20-1 and TRBJ2-5, with TRBD2 matching 13 bases. Germline V gene data show CDR1 as DFQATT and CDR2 as SNEGSKA (reference sequence). The CDR3 totals 14 residues. This CDR3 reads CSLTSGGAPETQYF. As DNA, the CDR3 is TGCAGCCTCACTAGCGGGGGGGCCCCAGAGACCCAGTACTTC.

This clonotype showed up just a few times. The chain uses TRBV10-3 and TRBJ2-7; 12 bases map to TRBD1. Germline CDR1 and CDR2: ENHRY and SYGVKD. The junction had 6 bases not matched to a gene; V was cut back by 10 bases and J by 5 bases. There are 13 residues in the CDR3. The CDR3 reads CASTGTGGHEQYF. The CDR3 DNA sequence: TGTGCCAGCACCGGGACAGGGGGCCACGAGCAGTACTTC.

Here the CDR3 DNA reads TGCGCCAGCAGCCACTCCCCGGAAAGATTCCACCCCTACAATGAGCAGTTCTTC. This gives the protein CASSHSPERFHPYNEQFF. The gene calls are TRBV4-3 and TRBJ2-1; D is undetermined. The CDR3 consists of 18 residues. Germline lookup yields CDR1 LGHNA and CDR2 YSLEER. Trimming shortened V by 3 bases and J by 2 bases, and 20 bases separated the two germline ends.

The sample holds one count of this clonotype. Mismatch with germline at one junction end may stem from a read error. The chain combines TRBV9 with TRBJ2-1; no clear D gene. The CDR3 runs 12 residues. Germline CDR1 is SGDLS and CDR2 is YYNGEE. CDR3 in DNA: TGTGCCAGCAGCCGAGACTGGGCGACTCTCGTCTTC. As protein: CASSRDWATLVF.

This clonotype was counted once. V and J are TRBV20-1 and TRBJ2-1; D call uncertain. The germline CDR1 and CDR2 sequences are DFQATT and SNEGSKA (reference sequence). With 0 bases removed from V and 4 bases from J, the gap between germline ends came to 10 bases. The CDR3 is 14 amino acids. In nucleotides, the CDR3 is TGCAGTGCTAGAGAGGCCCATACATACAATGAGCAGTTCTTC. This gives the protein CSAREAHTYNEQFF.

The chain has TRBV12-3 or TRBV12-4 and TRBJ2-7; D is perhaps TRBD1 (5 bases). The CDR3 runs to 13 residues. V was cut by 6 bases and J by 5 bases, with 14 bases left in between. The CDR3 protein is CASSYQGVHEQYF. The CDR3 nucleotides read TGTGCCAGCAGCTACCAAGGGGTCCACGAGCAGTACTTC.

This chain joins TRBV19 and TRBJ2-5, with D possibly TRBD1 on 6 matching bases. Trimming took 5 bases from V and 5 from J, leaving 18 bases between them. The V gene's germline CDR1 is LNHDA and CDR2 SQIVND (reference sequence). The CDR3 has 15 amino acids. Here the CDR3 reads CASSPLTGPGETQYF. The CDR3 DNA reads TGTGCCAGTAGTCCCTTGACAGGTCCGGGGGAGACCCAGTACTTC. The full variable domain, completed using reference TRBV19 and TRBJ2-5, is DGGITQSPKYLFRKEGQNVTLSCEQNLNHDAMYWYRQDPGQGLRLIYYSQIVNDFQKGDIAEGYSVSREKKESFPLTVTSAQKNPTAFYLCASSPLTGPGETQYFGPGTRLLVL.

This clonotype was counted only a few times. The V gene is TRBV5-1, the J gene TRBJ2-7, with a tentative D call TRBD1 (6 bases). The CDR3 contains 12 residues. The germline gives CDR1 SGHRS, CDR2 YFSETQ. Trimming left V 5 bases short and J 0 bases short, with 6 bases between. The DNA of the CDR3 is TGCGCCAGCAGGGACAGCTCCTACGAGCAGTACTTC. Its translation is CASRDSSYEQYF. Full variable domain (remainder filled in from reference TRBV5-1 and TRBJ2-7): KAGVTQTPRYLIKTRGQQVTLSCSPISGHRSVSWYQQTPGQGLQFLFEYFSETQRNKGNFPGRFSGRQFSNSRSEMNVSTLELGDSALYLCASRDSSYEQYFGPGTRLTVT.

The gene calls are TRBV27 and TRBJ2-2; D possibly corresponds to TRBD1 (6 bases). CDR1 and CDR2 (germline): MNHEY, SMNVEV (reference sequence). V gave up 5 bases and J gave up 4 bases, with 14 bases separating them. The CDR3 extends over 15 amino acids. CDR3 bases: TGTGCCAGCAGTCTACTTACAGGGCCCACCGGGGAGCTGTTTTTT. Translating it yields CASSLLTGPTGELFF.

The chain carries TRBV5-1 and TRBJ2-1, with TRBD2 matching over 8 bases. V trimming: 3 bases; J trimming: 10 bases; junction bases outside the gene matches: 9. Germline V gene data show CDR1 as SGHRS and CDR2 as YFSETQ. This CDR3 contains 14 residues. CDR3 bases: TGCGCCAGCAGCTCCGAACCCGGACTAGCCGAGCAGTTCTTC. Amino acids: CASSSEPGLAEQFF.

This sequence joins TRBV7-6 and TRBJ2-1; TRBD1 matches at 8 bases. Trimming at V came to 4 bases and at J to 3 bases, leaving 8 bases not matched to a gene. The CDR3 contains 16 residues. Germline CDR1 and CDR2: SGHVS and FNYEAQ. The CDR3 sequence is CASSSPDRGFYNEQFF. Written as DNA, the CDR3 is TGTGCCAGCAGCTCGCCCGACAGGGGATTCTACAATGAGCAGTTCTTC.

V and J are TRBV12-3 or TRBV12-4 and TRBJ2-7, with 9 bases aligning to TRBD1. The CDR3 extends over 15 amino acids. J lost 7 bases, V lost 2 bases, and 9 bases had no gene match. DNA for the CDR3: TGTGCCAGCAGTTTAACAGGGGGCTCATCGAGAGAGCAGTACTTC. It codes for CASSLTGGSSREQYF.

The CDR3 reads CASSSYPNTDTQYF. CDR3 in DNA: TGTGCCAGCAGCTCCTACCCGAACACAGATACGCAGTATTTT. This sequence joins TRBV5-5 and TRBJ2-3; unclear D gene. Germline assignment: CDR1 SGHKS and CDR2 YYEKEE (reference sequence). Trimming shortened V by 3 bases and J by 2 bases, and 10 bases separated the two germline ends. The CDR3 is 14 amino acids.

In its sample, this clonotype was seen once. The V and J genes are TRBV20-1 and TRBJ1-2; D is unclear. Germline V gene lookup returns CDR1 DFQATT and CDR2 SNEGSKA (reference sequence). V was cut by 5 bases and J by 7 bases, with 14 bases left in between. This CDR3 comprises 12 residues. CDR3 residues: CSAYDGAGGYTF. The CDR3 bases are TGCAGTGCTTATGACGGCGCGGGTGGCTACACCTTC.

The chain carries TRBV7-8 and TRBJ2-7; 14 bases are a match to TRBD2. The CDR3 contains 17 residues. Germline values: CDR1 SGHVS, CDR2 FQNEAQ. With 5 bases clipped from V and 2 bases from J, the junction kept 8 bases outside the gene matches. CDR3 sequence (DNA): TGTGCCAGCAGCATCGGACTAGCGGGAGGCCGAGCCTACGAGCAGTACTTC. Amino acid sequence: CASSIGLAGGRAYEQYF. Looking up the rest from reference TRBV7-8 and TRBJ2-7 gives the full variable domain: GAGVSQSPRYKVAKRGQDVALRCDPISGHVSLFWYQQALGQGPEFLTYFQNEAQLDKSGLPSDRFFAERPEGSVSTLKIQRTQQEDSAVYLCASSIGLAGGRAYEQYFGPGTRLTVT.

This clonotype was counted a few times. The genes are TRBV2 and TRBJ1-2, with 7 bases matching TRBD1. The germline V gene encodes CDR1 SNHLY and CDR2 FYNNEI. The CDR3 sequence is 13 residues long. J was trimmed by 4 bases and V by 4 bases; bases with no gene match: 3. This CDR3 reads CASSADRFYGYTF. CDR3 DNA: TGTGCCAGCAGTGCGGACAGGTTCTATGGCTACACCTTC.

This clonotype was seen more than once but under ten times. The V gene is TRBV5-5, the J gene TRBJ2-7; D is unclear. Germline V gene lookup returns CDR1 SGHKS and CDR2 YYEKEE (reference sequence). CDR3 length: 13 residues. Trimming took 0 bases from V and 3 from J, leaving 7 bases between them. In DNA, the CDR3 is TGTGCCAGCAGCTTGGTAGCTTTCTACGAGCAGTACTTC. Its protein is CASSLVAFYEQYF.

The rearrangement uses TRBV11-3 and TRBJ2-7; no reliable D call. Trimming took 5 bases from V and 4 from J, leaving 9 bases between them. CDR3 length: 12 residues. The germline V gene has CDR1 SGHNT and CDR2 YENEEA. The CDR3 protein is CASSPAQYEQYF. CDR3 nucleotide sequence: TGTGCCAGCAGCCCAGCGCAATACGAGCAGTACTTC.

There are a few counts of this clonotype. The chain joins TRBV7-3 to TRBJ2-3, with D perhaps TRBD2 (5 bases). The CDR3 is made up of 15 amino acids. From germline, CDR1 is SGHTA and CDR2 FQGTGA. Deletions cut 2 bases from V and 2 bases from J, with 11 bases between. The CDR3 protein is CASSLSGSTTDTQYF. In DNA, the CDR3 is TGTGCCAGCAGCTTATCGGGGAGTACCACAGATACGCAGTATTTT.

This clonotype was counted only a few times. J is TRBJ2-1 and V is TRBV6-5, with no clear D. V lost 3 bases and J lost 7, with 4 bases in between. Per germline, CDR1 MNHEY and CDR2 SVGAGI. The CDR3 is made up of 11 amino acids. Written as DNA, the CDR3 is TGTGCCAGCAGTTATGGAAATGAGCAGTTCTTC. This translates into CASSYGNEQFF.

The rearrangement uses TRBV10-3 and TRBJ2-7, with D perhaps TRBD1 (5 bases). Germline values: CDR1 ENHRY, CDR2 SYGVKD. The CDR3 is made up of 13 amino acids. V was pared by 3 bases and J by 2 bases, with 8 bases between. CDR3 nucleotides: TGTGCCATCAGTGATAGACAGACCTACGAGCAGTACTTC. This codes for CAISDRQTYEQYF.

The CDR3 DNA reads as TGCGCCAGCGCCCGGACTAGCGGCACAGATACGCAGTATTTT. Translation: CASARTSGTDTQYF. This rearrangement joins TRBV5-1 to TRBJ2-3; TRBD2 matches 9 bases. Germline V gives CDR1 SGHRS, CDR2 YFSETQ. The CDR3 loop spans 14 amino acids. V trimming: 7 bases; J trimming: 1 base; junction bases outside the gene matches: 4.

With respect to this clonotype: Sequence at one end of the junction differs from germline and may be a read error. The rearrangement uses TRBV5-1 and TRBJ2-1, with 8 bases fitting TRBD2. Germline lookup yields CDR1 SGHRS and CDR2 YFSETQ. The CDR3 length is 11 residues. The CDR3 bases are TGCGCCAACAGCGGGGGCAATGAGCAGTTCTTC. Amino acids: CANSGGNEQFF.

The table lists this clonotype with a few counts. The J gene is TRBJ1-5, the V gene TRBV20-1; 7 nucleotides line up with TRBD1. CDR1 DFQATT and CDR2 SNEGSKA come from the germline V gene (reference sequence). The CDR3 sequence is 14 residues long. With V trimmed by 1 base and J by 9 bases, 9 bases remained unmatched. The CDR3 nucleotides are TGCAGTGCTAGAGCAGGGGGTCAACCATCGCCCCAGCATTTT. Protein sequence: CSARAGGQPSPQHF.